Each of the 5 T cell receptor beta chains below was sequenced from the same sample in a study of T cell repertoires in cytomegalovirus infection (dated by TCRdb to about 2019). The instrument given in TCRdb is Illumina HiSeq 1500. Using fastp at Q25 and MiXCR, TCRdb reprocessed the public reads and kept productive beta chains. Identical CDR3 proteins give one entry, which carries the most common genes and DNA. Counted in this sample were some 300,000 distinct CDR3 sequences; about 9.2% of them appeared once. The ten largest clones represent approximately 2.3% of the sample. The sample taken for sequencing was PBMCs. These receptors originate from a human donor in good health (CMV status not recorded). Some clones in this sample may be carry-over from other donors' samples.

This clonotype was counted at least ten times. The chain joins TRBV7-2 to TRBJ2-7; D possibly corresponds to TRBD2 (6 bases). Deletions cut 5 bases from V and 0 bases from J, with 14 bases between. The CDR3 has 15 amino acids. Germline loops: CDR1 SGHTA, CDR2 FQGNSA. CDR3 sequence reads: CASSGGRGSSYEQYF. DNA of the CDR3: TGTGCCAGCAGCGGGGGGAGAGGGAGCTCCTACGAGCAGTACTTC. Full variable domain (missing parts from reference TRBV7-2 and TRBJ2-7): GAGVSQSPSNKVTEKGKDVELRCDPISGHTALYWYRQSLGQGLEFLIYFQGNSAPDKSGLPSDRFSAERTGGSVSTLTIQRTQQEDSAVYLCASSGGRGSSYEQYFGPGTRLTVT.

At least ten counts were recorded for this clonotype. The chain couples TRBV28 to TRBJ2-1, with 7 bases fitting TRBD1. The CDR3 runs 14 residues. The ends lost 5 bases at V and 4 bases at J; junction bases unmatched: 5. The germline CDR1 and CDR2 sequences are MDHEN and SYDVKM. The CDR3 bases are TGTGCCAGCAGTACAGGGGTCTCTTACAATGAGCAGTTCTTC. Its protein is CASSTGVSYNEQFF.

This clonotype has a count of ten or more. Here the CDR3 reads CASSPSRTGSGEAFF. CDR3 DNA sequence: TGTGCCAGCAGCCCCTCTCGGACAGGGTCGGGTGAAGCTTTCTTT. The chain uses TRBV11-2 and TRBJ1-1; TRBD1 matches at 8 bases. V lost 5 bases to trimming and J lost 7 bases; unmatched junction nucleotides: 12. The germline gives CDR1 SGHAT, CDR2 FQNNGV. The CDR3 runs 15 residues.

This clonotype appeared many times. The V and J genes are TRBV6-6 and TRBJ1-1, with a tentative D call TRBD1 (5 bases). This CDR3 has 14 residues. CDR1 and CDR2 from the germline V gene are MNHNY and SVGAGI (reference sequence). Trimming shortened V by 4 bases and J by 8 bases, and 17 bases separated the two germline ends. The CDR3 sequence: CASSSDGTADEAFF. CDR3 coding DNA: TGTGCCAGCAGTTCCGATGGGACCGCCGACGAAGCTTTCTTT.

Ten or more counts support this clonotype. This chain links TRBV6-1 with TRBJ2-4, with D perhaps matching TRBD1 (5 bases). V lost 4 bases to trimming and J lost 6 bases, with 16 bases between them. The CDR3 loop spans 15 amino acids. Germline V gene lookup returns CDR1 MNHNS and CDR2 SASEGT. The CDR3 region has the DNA TGTGCCAGCAGTGTTGGGTTGGGCCAGGGAAACATTCAGTACTTC. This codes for CASSVGLGQGNIQYF.